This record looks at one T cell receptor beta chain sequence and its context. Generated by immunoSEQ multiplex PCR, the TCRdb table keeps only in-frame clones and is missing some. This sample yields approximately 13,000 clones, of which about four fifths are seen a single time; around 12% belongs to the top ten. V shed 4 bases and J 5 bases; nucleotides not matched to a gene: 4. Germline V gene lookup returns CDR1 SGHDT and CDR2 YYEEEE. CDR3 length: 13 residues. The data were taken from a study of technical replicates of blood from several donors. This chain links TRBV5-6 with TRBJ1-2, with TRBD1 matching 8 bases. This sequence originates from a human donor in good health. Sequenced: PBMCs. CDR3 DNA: TGTGCCAGCAGCGGGGACAGGAGATATGGCTACACCTTC. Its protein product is CASSGDRRYGYTF.